These 28 T cell receptor beta chains originate from one sample sequenced in a study of cytomegalovirus exposure and HLA in healthy donors. The PCR contained 60 Vbeta and 13 Jbeta primers. TCRdb keeps only in-frame clones here, not all; method: immunoSEQ multiplex PCR. The sample lists approximately 190,000 clones, about 70% occurring once. The source material was PBMCs. These receptors all stem from a woman aged 30 to 39 in good health and CMV-seronegative.

V usage is TRBV10-3 and J usage is TRBJ2-2; TRBD1 might be the D (6 bases). V lost 2 bases, J lost 4 bases, and 11 bases lay in between. CDR3 length: 15 residues. The germline CDR1 and CDR2 sequences are ENHRY and SYGVKD. This CDR3 reads CAISEGGQLTGELFF. CDR3 DNA: TGTGCCATCAGTGAGGGTGGACAGCTCACCGGGGAGCTGTTTTTT.

This clone has a handful of counts. The chain carries TRBV9 and TRBJ2-3; tentative D call: TRBD1 (5 bases). The CDR3 sequence is 16 residues long. V was trimmed by 1 base and J by 6 bases, leaving 18 bases between them. CDR1 SGDLS and CDR2 YYNGEE come from the germline V gene. The CDR3 nucleotides read TGTGCCAGCAGCGTACAAGCGATAGGGGAATTGGATACGCAGTATTTT. Translation gives CASSVQAIGELDTQYF.

The DNA of the CDR3 is TGCAGCGTTCAGGCCTACCCCGGGGGGGAAGGCTATGGCTACACCTTC. Amino acids: CSVQAYPGGEGYGYTF. The rearrangement joins TRBV29-1 to TRBJ1-2, with a weak D call TRBD1 (5 bases). The CDR3 runs 16 residues. V was shortened by 5 bases and J by 4 bases, with 23 bases between the two germline ends. Germline CDR1 is SQVTM and CDR2 is ANQGSEA.

The V call is TRBV28, the J call TRBJ2-3; D is possibly TRBD2 (5 bases). Per germline, CDR1 MDHEN and CDR2 SYDVKM. Trimming pared 4 bases from V and 2 bases from J, leaving 16 bases between. CDR3 size: 16 residues. CDR3 sequence reads: CASSSGSDQDTDTQYF. In DNA, the CDR3 is TGTGCCAGCAGTTCAGGTAGCGACCAGGACACAGATACGCAGTATTTT.

The chain uses TRBV29-1 and TRBJ1-1, with 7 bases aligning to TRBD1. Germline CDR1 and CDR2: SQVTM and ANQGSEA. The CDR3 length is 14 residues. With 5 bases clipped from V and 5 bases from J, the junction kept 11 bases outside the gene matches. The CDR3 DNA sequence: TGCAGCGTTTCTGTCAGGGGGGCGCGGACTGAAGCTTTCTTT. This codes for CSVSVRGARTEAFF.

The chain has TRBV18 and TRBJ2-2; D possibly corresponds to TRBD2 (6 bases). Trimming removed 6 bases at V and 1 base at J, with 15 bases between. CDR1 and CDR2 (germline): KGHSH, LQKENI. The CDR3 is 16 amino acids. CDR3 region: CASSPLRRENTGELFF. CDR3 sequence (DNA): TGTGCCAGCTCTCCCTTACGGCGGGAGAACACCGGGGAGCTGTTTTTT.

The chain links TRBV6-5 to TRBJ2-5; D is unresolved. Judging by the DNA end, TRBJ2-7 fits better; the J call may be wrong. Germline values: CDR1 MNHEY, CDR2 SVGAGI. The CDR3 sequence is 14 residues long. CDR3: CASTKYPQAYEQYF. CDR3 DNA: TGTGCCAGCACTAAATACCCTCAAGCCTACGAGCAGTACTTC.

The rearrangement joins TRBV10-2 to TRBJ1-5; D might be TRBD1 (5 bases). Between the trimmed V and J ends, which lost 3 bases and 4 bases, there was a span of 10 bases. The CDR3 runs to 14 residues. CDR1 and CDR2 (germline): WSHSY, SAAADI. CDR3 amino acids: CASSDVKGNQPQHF. The CDR3, as DNA: TGCGCCAGCAGTGATGTCAAGGGGAATCAGCCCCAGCATTTT.

This chain joins TRBV19 and TRBJ1-2; the D gene is possibly TRBD1 (5 bases). This CDR3 is built from 16 residues. The V and J ends lost 3 bases and 8 bases respectively, with 22 bases between them. Germline V gene sequence: CDR1 LNHDA, CDR2 SQIVND (reference sequence). The CDR3 sequence: CASSMTSGGSAPGYTF. For the CDR3, the DNA is TGTGCCAGTAGTATGACCTCGGGGGGGTCGGCACCCGGCTACACCTTC. Together with reference TRBV19 and TRBJ1-2, the CDR3 gives the full variable domain: DGGITQSPKYLFRKEGQNVTLSCEQNLNHDAMYWYRQDPGQGLRLIYYSQIVNDFQKGDIAEGYSVSREKKESFPLTVTSAQKNPTAFYLCASSMTSGGSAPGYTFGSGTRLTVV.

The chain uses TRBV19 and TRBJ1-1, with a weak D call TRBD1 (5 bases). From germline, CDR1 is LNHDA and CDR2 SQIVND (reference sequence). V shed 7 bases and J shed 4 bases, with 10 bases lying between them. The CDR3 consists of 12 residues. Here the CDR3 DNA reads TGTGCCAGTAACCCCGGGGGCACTGAAGCTTTCTTT. This translates into CASNPGGTEAFF. The variable domain in full, with the rest retrieved from reference TRBV19 and TRBJ1-1, is DGGITQSPKYLFRKEGQNVTLSCEQNLNHDAMYWYRQDPGQGLRLIYYSQIVNDFQKGDIAEGYSVSREKKESFPLTVTSAQKNPTAFYLCASNPGGTEAFFGQGTRLTVV.

The V and J genes are TRBV2 and TRBJ2-1; D ambiguous. The germline gives CDR1 SNHLY, CDR2 FYNNEI. Trimming took 2 bases from V and 10 from J, leaving 15 bases between them. The CDR3 consists of 14 residues. The CDR3 region has the DNA TGTGCCAGCAGTGAATCCCCAGGCCAAGCCGAGCAGTTCTTC. Translating it yields CASSESPGQAEQFF.

The V call is TRBV2, the J call TRBJ1-5; D is undetermined. The V and J ends lost 5 bases and 0 bases respectively, with 11 bases between them. The germline V gene has CDR1 SNHLY and CDR2 FYNNEI. The CDR3 contains 15 residues. This CDR3 is CASSPNRYSNQPQHF. The CDR3 DNA reads as TGTGCCAGCAGTCCGAACAGATATAGCAATCAGCCCCAGCATTTT.

The chain carries TRBV9 and TRBJ2-7; tentatively, D is TRBD1 (6 bases). Germline loops: CDR1 SGDLS, CDR2 YYNGEE. This CDR3 is built from 13 residues. The V and J ends lost 0 bases and 3 bases respectively, with 7 bases between them. The CDR3 spells CASSVAGDYEQYF. In nucleotides, the CDR3 is TGTGCCAGCAGCGTAGCAGGGGACTACGAGCAGTACTTC.

V is TRBV7-8 and J is TRBJ2-3; TRBD1 matches at 8 bases. Losses at the gene ends were 2 bases for V and 0 bases for J; bases not matched to a gene: 10. The CDR3 extends over 18 amino acids. Germline V CDR1 and CDR2: SGHVS, FQNEAQ. The CDR3 reads CASSLREDRGLSTDTQYF. The CDR3 coding sequence is TGTGCCAGCAGCTTAAGGGAAGACAGGGGCCTTAGCACAGATACGCAGTATTTT.

The chain links TRBV7-9 to TRBJ1-4, with TRBD1 as a possible D gene (5 bases). CDR1 SEHNR and CDR2 FQNEAQ come from the germline V gene (reference sequence). Trimming stripped 5 bases from V and 6 bases from J, with 16 bases between. The CDR3 loop spans 15 amino acids. In nucleotides, the CDR3 is TGTGCCAGCAGCCCGCAGCGGGGGGGATATGAAAAACTGTTTTTT. This gives the protein CASSPQRGGYEKLFF.

Comment on this clone: The junction and the germline gene differ at one end; a read error may be behind it. The V gene is TRBV5-4, the J gene TRBJ2-4; a possible D gene is TRBD1 (5 bases). CDR1 is SGHNT and CDR2 is YYREEE in the germline V gene (reference sequence). This CDR3 contains 13 residues. CDR3 region: CASSQTAENIQYF. For the CDR3, the DNA is TGTGCCAGCAGTCAGACAGCCGAAAACATTCAGTACTTC.

The genes are TRBV9 and TRBJ2-1, with TRBD1 identical over 7 bases. The CDR3 has 13 residues. The V gene end was trimmed by 1 base and the J gene end by 10 bases; junction bases not matched to a gene: 5. Germline V gives CDR1 SGDLS, CDR2 YYNGEE. CDR3 protein: CASSVQGVGEQFF. The CDR3 DNA sequence: TGTGCCAGCAGCGTACAGGGGGTTGGGGAGCAGTTCTTC.

This clone has only a few counts. The V and J genes are TRBV4-3 and TRBJ1-2, with D uncertain. Between the trimmed V and J ends, which lost 4 bases and 0 bases, there was a span of 9 bases. The CDR3 sequence is 14 residues long. The germline gives CDR1 LGHNA, CDR2 YSLEER. The CDR3 coding sequence is TGCGCCAGCAGCCGAAGTTTAGCTAACTATGGCTACACCTTC. It codes for CASSRSLANYGYTF.

CDR3 DNA: TGCAGCGTTGAAGATCGGACAGACTATGGCTACACCTTC. It yields the protein CSVEDRTDYGYTF. The rearrangement uses TRBV29-1 and TRBJ1-2, with D possibly TRBD1 on 6 matching bases. V was pared by 0 bases and J by 3 bases, with 8 bases between. Germline CDR1 is SQVTM and CDR2 is ANQGSEA. CDR3 length: 13 amino acids.

The chain uses TRBV25-1 and TRBJ1-1; D is perhaps TRBD1 (5 bases). The CDR3 covers 15 residues. Trimming pared 1 base from V and 4 bases from J, leaving 13 bases between. CDR1 is MGHDK, CDR2 SYGVNS, per germline. The CDR3 region is CASSELMGGGTEAFF. The CDR3 DNA sequence: TGTGCCAGCAGTGAATTGATGGGGGGGGGCACTGAAGCTTTCTTT.

The J gene is TRBJ2-5, the V gene TRBV5-4; 9 bases fit TRBD2. This CDR3 has 11 residues. The trim removed 2 bases at V and 14 bases at J, leaving 4 bases unmatched. Germline CDR1 is SGHNT and CDR2 is YYREEE (reference sequence). Here the CDR3 reads CASSFGGRAYF. CDR3 DNA: TGTGCCAGCAGCTTTGGCGGGAGGGCATACTTC.

This sequence joins TRBV18 and TRBJ1-3; D is ambiguous. CDR3 length equals 16 residues. Trimming took off 1 base at V and 8 bases at J, with 18 bases between the two ends. CDR1 is KGHSH, CDR2 LQKENI, per germline. The CDR3 is CASSPRPAQVMDTIYF. The CDR3 DNA sequence: TGTGCCAGCTCACCACGGCCAGCCCAGGTCATGGACACCATATATTTT.

On this clone itself: Relative to the germline gene, one junction end is altered; a read error may explain this. The chain recombines TRBV5-6 with TRBJ2-7; 7 bases match TRBD1. The CDR3 sequence is 16 residues long. From germline, CDR1 is SGHDT and CDR2 YYEEEE. As DNA, the CDR3 is TGTGCCAGCAGCTTGGGTTACGGACAGGCTTCCTCCGAGCAGTACTTC. Its protein is CASSLGYGQASSEQYF.

The chain joins TRBV9 to TRBJ2-5; no firm D call. CDR1 SGDLS and CDR2 YYNGEE come from the germline V gene. The V and J ends lost 3 bases and 0 bases respectively, with 6 bases between them. This CDR3 is built from 13 residues. DNA of the CDR3: TGTGCCAGCAGCGACACAAACCAAGAGACCCAGTACTTC. Translation: CASSDTNQETQYF.

This clone was observed once. The chain has TRBV7-3 and TRBJ2-7; D perhaps matches TRBD2 (6 bases). Trimming stripped 1 base from V and 1 base from J, with 14 bases between. The CDR3 has 16 residues. Looked up from germline, CDR1 is SGHTA and CDR2 is FQGTGA. The CDR3 is CASSLIRAGRSYEQYF. CDR3 nucleotide sequence: TGTGCCAGCAGCTTAATTCGTGCAGGGAGGTCCTACGAGCAGTACTTC.

This sequence joins TRBV5-5 and TRBJ1-5, with D tentatively TRBD1 (6 bases). CDR3 size: 15 residues. The germline V gene has CDR1 SGHKS and CDR2 YYEKEE (reference sequence). The V end was cut by 2 bases, the J end by 4 bases, with 13 bases between. The CDR3 sequence: CASSLTGIWNQPQHF. CDR3 sequence (DNA): TGTGCCAGCAGCTTAACAGGGATTTGGAATCAGCCCCAGCATTTT.

This rearrangement joins TRBV5-4 to TRBJ2-1, with 13 positions matching TRBD2. This CDR3 spans 18 amino acids. CDR1 and CDR2 from the germline V gene are SGHNT and YYREEE (reference sequence). Trimming cost V 8 bases and J 0 bases; bases outside gene matches: 11. CDR3 sequence: CASERTSGGPSSYNEQFF. In nucleotides, the CDR3 is TGTGCCAGTGAAAGGACTAGCGGGGGCCCCAGCTCCTACAATGAGCAGTTCTTC.

V is TRBV27 and J is TRBJ2-1, with D possibly being TRBD1 (5 bases). Trimming stripped 5 bases from V and 4 bases from J, with 15 bases between. This CDR3 is built from 15 residues. Germline assignment: CDR1 MNHEY and CDR2 SMNVEV (reference sequence). CDR3 coding DNA: TGTGCCAGCAGTGTCCAGGGTGGGGTTTACAATGAGCAGTTCTTC. Its translation: CASSVQGGVYNEQFF.